This entry lists 12 T cell receptor beta chains sequenced from one sample in a study of CD8 T cells in ankylosing spondylitis. TCRdb redid the calling of the 5' RACE reads with MiXCR, one entry per CDR3 protein. The sample consists of around 150,000 distinct CDR3 sequences, 9.5% to 12% of them appearing once. Sequenced input: blood, either unsorted or a sorted T cell fraction (not recorded which). The receptors stem from a female donor with ankylosing spondylitis or in good health (not recorded which).

This clonotype has at least ten counts. The rearrangement joins TRBV7-9 to TRBJ2-7; D unresolved. The CDR3 length is 12 residues. Germline values: CDR1 SEHNR, CDR2 FQNEAQ (reference sequence). V lost 1 base to trimming and J lost 5 bases, with 6 bases between them. CDR3 DNA sequence: TGTGCCAGCAGCTTAGTAGGAGACGAGCAGTACTTC. Encoded protein: CASSLVGDEQYF.

This clonotype has a count of ten or more. This chain uses TRBV5-1 with TRBJ2-7; D is uncertain. Trimming left V 0 bases short and J 0 bases short, with 7 bases between. Germline V gene data show CDR1 as SGHRS and CDR2 as YFSETQ. This CDR3 is 14 amino acids long. CDR3 nucleotides: TGCGCCAGCAGCTTGGAGAGGAGCTCCTACGAGCAGTACTTC. It codes for CASSLERSSYEQYF.

This clonotype occurred many times. This rearrangement joins TRBV30 to TRBJ2-1; D tentatively reads TRBD1 or TRBD2 (6 bases each). Between the trimmed V and J ends, which lost 3 bases and 9 bases, there was a span of 12 bases. Germline CDR1 GTSNPN, CDR2 SVGIG (reference sequence). The CDR3 totals 12 residues. CDR3 bases: TGTGCCTGGAGACCGGAGGGGGGTGAGCAGTTCTTC. Residues: CAWRPEGGEQFF. Full variable domain (missing parts from reference TRBV30 and TRBJ2-1): SQTIHQWPATLVQPVGSPLSLECTVEGTSNPNLYWYRQAAGRGLQLLFYSVGIGQISSEVPQNLSASRPQDRQFILSSKKLLLSDSGFYLCAWRPEGGEQFFGPGTRLTVL.

Ten or more counts support this clonotype. The chain recombines TRBV5-1 with TRBJ2-6; 7 nucleotides line up with TRBD1. V shed 2 bases, J shed 0 bases, and the junction held 11 bases outside the gene matches. The CDR3 contains 19 residues. Germline-derived CDR1 and CDR2 are SGHRS and YFSETQ. CDR3 in DNA: TGCGCCAGCAGCTTATCCGGGACAGTGGGAAACTCTGGGGCCAACGTCCTGACTTTC. It encodes CASSLSGTVGNSGANVLTF.

This clonotype was seen at least ten times. This chain uses TRBV29-1 with TRBJ1-2; possibly TRBD1 for D (6 bases). This CDR3 is built from 12 residues. Germline V CDR1 and CDR2: SQVTM, ANQGSEA. Between the trimmed V and J ends, which lost 6 bases and 4 bases, there was a span of 12 bases. The CDR3 region has the DNA TGCAGCGTAACTCAGGGGACCTATGGCTACACCTTC. It yields the protein CSVTQGTYGYTF.

The chain combines TRBV7-2 with TRBJ2-2; D is possibly TRBD2 (5 bases). V was clipped by 1 base and J by 5 bases, with 11 bases between them. This CDR3 has 15 residues. Germline V gene lookup returns CDR1 SGHTA and CDR2 FQGNSA. CDR3 sequence (DNA): TGTGCCAGCAGCTTAGTTTTGAGCGGTACCGGGGAGCTGTTTTTT. It encodes CASSLVLSGTGELFF.

This clonotype was recorded many times. This chain connects TRBV4-1 to TRBJ1-6; D remains ambiguous. This CDR3 spans 16 amino acids. V lost 0 bases and J lost 0, with 6 bases in between. Looked up from germline, CDR1 is MGHRA and CDR2 is YSYEKL. CDR3 DNA: TGCGCCAGCAGCCAAGACCGGAGCTCCTATAATTCACCCCTCCACTTT. Its translation: CASSQDRSSYNSPLHF.

Ten or more counts support this clonotype. The gene calls are TRBV4-1 and TRBJ1-4; 8 nucleotides align to TRBD1. CDR3 length: 14 residues. Looked up from germline, CDR1 is MGHRA and CDR2 is YSYEKL. The V gene end was trimmed by 4 bases and the J gene end by 8 bases; junction bases not matched to a gene: 6. The CDR3 nucleotides read TGCGCCAGCAGCCCCGGGGCAGGGGGCGAAAAACTGTTTTTT. Protein: CASSPGAGGEKLFF.

This clonotype came up many times. The V gene is TRBV20-1, the J gene TRBJ1-4; D is undetermined. CDR1 is DFQATT, CDR2 SNEGSKA, per germline (reference sequence). This CDR3 comprises 12 residues. Trimming removed 3 bases from V and 5 bases from J, with 7 bases in between. CDR3 DNA sequence: TGCAGTGCTAGCGAGGAAAATGAAAAACTGTTTTTT. It specifies CSASEENEKLFF.

This clonotype has ten or more counts. The chain couples TRBV11-2 to TRBJ2-3; D possibly corresponds to TRBD2 (5 bases). This CDR3 spans 15 amino acids. V was shortened by 8 bases and J by 1 base, with 16 bases between the two germline ends. Per the germline V gene, CDR1 is SGHAT and CDR2 is FQNNGV. The CDR3 region is CASLRRMRGTDTQYF. The CDR3 DNA follows: TGTGCCAGCCTCCGGCGGATGCGGGGCACAGATACGCAGTATTTT.

This clonotype was picked up a small number of times. The chain combines TRBV5-4 with TRBJ2-7, with 11 bases aligning to TRBD1. The ends lost 0 bases at V and 4 bases at J; junction bases unmatched: 3. Germline CDR1 is SGHNT and CDR2 is YYREEE (reference sequence). The CDR3 is 15 amino acids. For the CDR3, the DNA is TGTGCCAGCAGCTTGGCGGACAGGGGGCGATACGAGCAGTACTTC. Translation: CASSLADRGRYEQYF.

This clonotype appeared many times. The V and J genes are TRBV12-3 or TRBV12-4 and TRBJ2-2, with 10 bases aligning to TRBD2. The CDR3 loop spans 15 amino acids. V shed 2 bases, J shed 7 bases, and the junction held 4 bases outside the gene matches. CDR3 loop: CASSLKRGGFGELFF. DNA for the CDR3: TGTGCCAGCAGTTTAAAGCGGGGGGGCTTCGGGGAGCTGTTTTTT.